This TCR beta chain was recovered during a study of blood T cell repertoires in COVID-19. In the study overall: Sites across the United States, Italy and Spain contributed samples from acute and convalescent COVID-19.

There are 14 residues in the CDR3. Trimming at V came to 6 bases and at J to 7 bases, leaving 8 bases not matched to a gene. Looked up from germline, CDR1 is MDHEN and CDR2 is SYDVKM. Sequencing was performed with immunoSEQ multiplex PCR; in TCRdb, only in-frame clones are kept and a portion is missing. The sample lists under 500,000 clones, around 90% occurring once. Ages ranged from about 18 to 89 years, with residence in more than 20 US areas. The receptor was isolated from a woman younger than 30 with acute COVID-19. V usage is TRBV28 and J usage is TRBJ1-4; the match to TRBD1 covers 7 bases. The sequencing sample was made of PBMCs or T cells enriched from blood (not recorded which). The CDR3 protein is CASSSGTESEKLFF. The CDR3 DNA is TGTGCCAGCAGCTCCGGGACAGAGAGTGAAAAACTGTTTTTT.